This T cell receptor beta chain comes out of a study of T-cell memory formation after mild COVID-19. Via MiXCR, TCRdb re-called the 5' RACE reads, giving one row per CDR3 protein. The profile covers about 57,000 distinct CDR3 sequences, with approximately 12% appearing a single time and 24% taken by the ten largest. The junction had 19 bases not matched to a gene; V was cut back by 5 bases and J by 3 bases. CDR3 length equals 19 residues. Germline V gene lookup returns CDR1 SGHAT and CDR2 FQDESV (reference sequence). This sequence originates from a man aged 18-30 years who had mild COVID-19 (a few samples of this study predate the infection). Cell type and time point are not known. The source material was PBMCs or a T cell subset sorted from them (not recorded which). The rearrangement uses TRBV11-1 and TRBJ2-5, with 9 bases fitting TRBD2. In nucleotides, the CDR3 is TGTGCCAGCAGCCCTACGATGCCTAGCGGGGACCGGTATGAAGAGACCCAGTACTTC. The encoded protein is CASSPTMPSGDRYEETQYF. Full variable domain (remainder filled in from reference TRBV11-1 and TRBJ2-5): EAEVAQSPRYKITEKSQAVAFWCDPISGHATLYWYRQILGQGPELLVQFQDESVVDDSQLPKDRFSAERLKGVDSTLKIQPAELGDSAMYLCASSPTMPSGDRYEETQYFGPGTRLLVL.